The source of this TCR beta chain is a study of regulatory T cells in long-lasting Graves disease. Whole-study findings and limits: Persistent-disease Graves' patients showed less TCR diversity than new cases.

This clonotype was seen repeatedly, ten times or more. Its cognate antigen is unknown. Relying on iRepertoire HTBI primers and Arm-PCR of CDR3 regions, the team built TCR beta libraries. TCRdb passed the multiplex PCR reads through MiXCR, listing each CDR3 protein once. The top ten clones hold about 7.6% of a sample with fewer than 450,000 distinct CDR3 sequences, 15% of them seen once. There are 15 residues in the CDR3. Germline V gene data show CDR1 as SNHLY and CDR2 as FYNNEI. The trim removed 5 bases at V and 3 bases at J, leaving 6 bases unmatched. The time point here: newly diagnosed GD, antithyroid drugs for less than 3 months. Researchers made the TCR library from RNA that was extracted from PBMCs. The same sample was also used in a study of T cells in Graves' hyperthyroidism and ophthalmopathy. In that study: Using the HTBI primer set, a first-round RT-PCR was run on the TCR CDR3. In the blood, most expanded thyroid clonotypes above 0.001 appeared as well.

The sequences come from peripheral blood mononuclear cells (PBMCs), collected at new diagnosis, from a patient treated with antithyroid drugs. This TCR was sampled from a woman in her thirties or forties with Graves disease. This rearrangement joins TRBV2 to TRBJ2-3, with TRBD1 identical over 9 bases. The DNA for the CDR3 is TGTGCCAGCAGTCCCGGGACAGGGAAAACAGATACGCAGTATTTT. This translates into CASSPGTGKTDTQYF.